The clone carrying this T cell receptor beta chain is medium-sized within its sample. These data originate in a study of T cells in localized non-small cell lung cancer. Data came from immunoSEQ multiplex PCR; TCRdb stores just in-frame clones and leaves some out. Altogether over 1,000 clones are present, roughly 36% being singletons, with the ten largest covering 9% to 15%. V was clipped by 0 bases and J by 0 bases, with 4 bases between them. Germline V gene data show CDR1 as SGDLS and CDR2 as YYNGEE. The CDR3 is 14 residues long. The V call is TRBV9, the J call TRBJ1-5; no clear D. The clonotype comes from a male donor older than 55 with stage II squamous cell lung carcinoma. The sample in question was lung tumor tissue, obtained before any cancer treatment. This chain's CDR3 is CASSVGVSNQPQHF. In nucleotides, the CDR3 is TGTGCCAGCAGCGTAGGGGTTAGCAATCAGCCCCAGCATTTT.